The 6 T cell receptor beta chains given below trace back to one sample, sequenced in a study of patients and donors after allogeneic stem cell transplantation. TCRdb reprocessed the RT-PCR reads with MiXCR, giving one entry per CDR3 protein. The sample lists about a million distinct CDR3 sequences, roughly 17% seen once, with 5% to 6.5% in the top ten. The sequencing sample was made of blood, either unsorted or a sorted T cell fraction (not recorded which). The receptors stem from a human donor who was either an allogeneic HSCT recipient or a stem cell or donor lymphocyte infusion donor (not recorded which). It is not recorded whose cells these are; they may come from a transplant donor.

The chain uses TRBV9 and TRBJ2-7, with a weak D call TRBD2 (6 bases). The CDR3 length is 13 residues. Trimming pared 4 bases from V and 8 bases from J, leaving 16 bases between. Germline V lookup: CDR1 SGDLS, CDR2 YYNGEE. The CDR3 sequence: CASSRPGLFQQYF. The CDR3 DNA sequence: TGTGCCAGCAGCCGACCTGGACTATTCCAGCAGTACTTC.

The gene calls are TRBV7-2 and TRBJ2-7; TRBD2 aligns across 12 bases. This CDR3 has 15 amino acids. With V trimmed by 5 bases and J by 3 bases, 5 bases remained unmatched. Germline V gene sequence: CDR1 SGHTA, CDR2 FQGNSA. The DNA of the CDR3 is TGTGCCAGCAGCCCTAGCGGGGGGGAGATCTACGAGCAGTACTTC. It specifies CASSPSGGEIYEQYF.

The rearrangement uses TRBV12-5 and TRBJ2-2, with a tentative D call TRBD2 (5 bases). Per the germline V gene, CDR1 is LGHNT and CDR2 is FRNRAP. The V end was cut by 4 bases, the J end by 6 bases, with 6 bases between. The CDR3 extends over 12 amino acids. CDR3 residues: CASGSSPGELFF. The DNA for the CDR3 is TGTGCTAGTGGTTCTAGCCCCGGGGAGCTGTTTTTT.

This clonotype was detected a few times. This rearrangement joins TRBV18 to TRBJ2-7; 10 bases fit TRBD2. Trimming cost V 8 bases and J 5 bases; bases outside gene matches: 9. Germline CDR1 is KGHSH and CDR2 is LQKENI. The CDR3 consists of 14 residues. The CDR3 reads CASLKAGGNDEQYF. The CDR3, as DNA: TGTGCCAGCCTGAAAGCGGGAGGGAACGACGAGCAGTACTTC.

V usage is TRBV15 and J usage is TRBJ1-5; D unclear. This CDR3 has 13 residues. Germline V gene data show CDR1 as LNHNV and CDR2 as YYDKDF (reference sequence). The V end lost 0 bases, the J end lost 6 bases, and 6 bases lay between the germline ends. The CDR3 sequence: CATSRDPSQPQHF. DNA of the CDR3: TGTGCCACCAGCAGAGATCCATCTCAGCCCCAGCATTTT.

V usage is TRBV5-1 and J usage is TRBJ1-3, with 9 positions matching TRBD1. This CDR3 comprises 16 residues. Germline V gene sequence: CDR1 SGHRS, CDR2 YFSETQ. The trim removed 3 bases at V and 3 bases at J, leaving 7 bases unmatched. The CDR3, as DNA: TGCGCCAGCAGCTGGGGACAGGGCCTTTTTGGAAACACCATATATTTT. Translating gives CASSWGQGLFGNTIYF.